Below, 5 T cell receptor beta chains from the same sample are listed, as sequenced in a study of T cells in women clearing cervical HPV infection. TCRdb keeps only in-frame clones here, not all; method: immunoSEQ multiplex PCR. The sample includes fewer than 40,000 clones. Material for sequencing was blood buffy coat. Receptors originate from a woman between 18 and 70 years old with a cervical HPV16 infection that either progressed to CIN3+ or cleared (not recorded which).

As regards this clone: Relative to the germline gene, one junction end is altered; a read error may explain this. This specimen includes other DNA sequences encoding the same CDR3. The CDR3 here is CASSPGTANEKLFF. The CDR3 DNA, read in part, is TGTGCAAGCAGCCCCGGGACAGCAAATGAAAAA. This chain links TRBV5-6 with TRBJ1-4; 7 bases agree with TRBD1. The read terminates 3 residues before the CDR3 end, so the remaining end is supplied by the germline J gene. The V gene's germline CDR1 is SGHDT and CDR2 YYEEEE. This CDR3 comprises 14 residues.

Turning to this clone: Read data end 3 residues before the CDR3 end; the end is taken from the germline J gene. The chain uses TRBV20-1 and TRBJ2-7, with TRBD2 identical over 14 bases. CDR1 and CDR2 from the germline V gene are DFQATT and SNEGSKA (reference sequence). Unmatched junction bases numbered 11, after V lost 1 base and J lost 0 bases. The CDR3 is made up of 19 amino acids. The DNA read from the CDR3 is TGCAGTGCTAGAGGCAACGGACTAGCGGGGGGCGGTCTCTCCTACGAG. Its protein is CSARGNGLAGGGLSYE. In full, the CDR3 reads CSARGNGLAGGGLSYEQYF.

A remark on this clone: The CDR3 is cut off 3 residues early in the read; its end comes from the germline J gene. This sequence joins TRBV20-1 and TRBJ1-3; D is possibly TRBD1 (6 bases). The CDR3 runs 14 residues. Germline V gene lookup returns CDR1 DFQATT and CDR2 SNEGSKA (reference sequence). Between the trimmed V and J ends, which lost 5 bases and 3 bases, there was a span of 14 bases. The CDR3: CSAPVQGYGNTIYF. The sequenced CDR3 bases are TGCAGTGCTCCGGTACAGGGTTATGGAAACACC.

Of note for this clone: The DNA ends 3 residues before the CDR3 does, and the rest of the CDR3 is filled in from the germline J gene. The V call is TRBV19, the J call TRBJ2-1; D ambiguous. Per germline, CDR1 LNHDA and CDR2 SQIVND (reference sequence). V was clipped by 1 base and J by 9 bases, with 13 bases between them. The CDR3 extends over 14 amino acids. The DNA read from the CDR3 is TGTGCCAGTAGTATAGGGCCGGAACCTAGTGAG. Its translation is CASSIGPEPSE. The full CDR3 is CASSIGPEPSEQFF.

A note on this clone: The read halts 3 residues ahead of the CDR3 end, with the missing end drawn from the germline J gene. The V call is TRBV18, the J call TRBJ2-5; D is possibly TRBD2 (5 bases). V lost 3 bases and J 5 bases, leaving 13 bases between the germline ends. This CDR3 has 14 amino acids. The germline gives CDR1 KGHSH, CDR2 LQKENI. The DNA read from the CDR3 is TGTGCCAGCTCACCTAACCCTAGCTGGGAGACC. Translated: CASSPNPSWET. Given in full, the CDR3 is CASSPNPSWETQYF.